This T cell receptor beta chain derives from a study of cytomegalovirus exposure and HLA in healthy donors. Turning to the study itself: The roughly 110 validation repertoires matched the 500 to 750 first-cohort repertoires in platform, a later analysis reported. Overall study findings and caveats: It was found in a later analysis that first-cohort TCR clusters tended to co-occur in the 100 to 150 validation repertoires. 164 TCR beta chains were listed as cytomegalovirus-associated.

A note on this clone: Its antigen is undetermined.

The table came from immunoSEQ multiplex PCR; TCRdb's copy has only in-frame clones and leaves some out. In the table there are about 330,000 clones, about nine tenths of which are singletons. The donors belonged to the roughly 130-subject validation cohort, separate from the roughly 670-subject first cohort. This CDR3 region has 12 residues. CDR1 SNHLY and CDR2 FYNNEI come from the germline V gene. V was pared by 8 bases and J by 5 bases, with 11 bases between. The sample taken for sequencing was PBMCs. The origin of this receptor is a woman aged 18-29 years in good health and CMV-seronegative. The rearrangement uses TRBV2 and TRBJ2-3; the D gene is possibly TRBD1 (5 bases). This CDR3 reads CASAKRGDTQYF. The CDR3 nucleotides read TGTGCCAGCGCCAAAAGGGGAGATACGCAGTATTTT.